This T cell receptor beta chain was identified in a study of blood T cells in healthy people across ages. Then a second PCR, running about 6 to 12 cycles, was carried out with a sample-barcoded 5' primer and a J-beta primer mix. All samples gave at least 2.5 million CDR3-containing paired-end reads. TCRdb redid the calling of the 5' RACE reads with MiXCR, one entry per CDR3 protein. The sample lists some 900,000 distinct CDR3 sequences; around 46% were seen once. V was clipped by 6 bases and J by 5 bases; unmatched bases: 14. CDR1 is SGHTA, CDR2 FQGNSA, per germline. The CDR3 contains 16 residues. V is TRBV7-2 and J is TRBJ2-3; 7 bases line up with TRBD2. Sequencing was carried out using blood. The receptor comes from a young man in good health. Here the CDR3 reads CASRMAGGGPIDTQYF. The CDR3 nucleotides read TGTGCCAGCAGGATGGCCGGCGGGGGTCCCATAGATACGCAGTATTTT.